This T cell receptor (beta chain) emerged from a study of cytomegalovirus exposure and HLA in healthy donors. General observations from the study: Accurate prediction of most subjects' HLA-A and HLA-B alleles from TCR beta sequences was reported. Later examination showed HLA-associated TCR beta chains had greater clonal expansion than equally common others. CMV serostatus alone was available as immune exposure information. Some V segments, including TRBV6-2 and TRBV6-3, were excluded as indistinguishable.

The V end lost 1 base, the J end lost 4 bases, and 10 bases lay between the germline ends. The germline V gene has CDR1 SGHAT and CDR2 FQNNGV. CDR3 length: 14 residues. PCR employed 60 Vbeta and 13 Jbeta primers. Assay used: immunoSEQ multiplex PCR; TCRdb lists only in-frame clones, some missing. The sample has 150,000 to 200,000 clones, about three quarters seen once; the top ten hold 2% to 3%. Comment on this clone: Its antigen is still unknown.

Sequencing was done on a sample of PBMCs. The TCR sequence derives from a woman in her 40s in good health and CMV-seropositive. The gene calls are TRBV11-2 and TRBJ1-1; D possibly corresponds to TRBD1 (6 bases). As DNA, the CDR3 is TGTGCCAGCAGCTTAGTCCCAGGGGCCACTGAAGCTTTCTTT. This sequence encodes CASSLVPGATEAFF.